These 30 T cell receptor beta chains originate from one sample sequenced in a study of T cell responses to AZD1222 COVID-19 vaccine. This table comes from immunoSEQ multiplex PCR, and its TCRdb copy is limited to in-frame clones, with some not included. The profile shows approximately 120,000 clones, 88% of them singletons. The specimen was peripheral blood, collected 28 days after the second AZD1222 dose. The receptors were gathered from an adult who received the AZD1222 COVID-19 vaccine.

This clone was seen a single time. This chain uses TRBV20-1 with TRBJ2-5; weak D call: TRBD2 (5 bases). The ends were cut back, 3 bases at V and 4 bases at J, with 9 bases in the middle. The CDR3 runs 12 residues. Germline V CDR1 and CDR2: DFQATT, SNEGSKA (reference sequence). CDR3 DNA sequence: TGCAGTGCTAGTAAAGAGGGAGAGACCCAGTACTTC. Amino acids: CSASKEGETQYF.

The V and J genes are TRBV3-1 (or the pseudogene TRBV3-2) and TRBJ1-4; 7 bases are a match to TRBD1. V shed 0 bases and J 7 bases; nucleotides not matched to a gene: 8. The germline V gene has CDR1 LGHDT and CDR2 YNNKEL (reference sequence). CDR3 length equals 16 residues. CDR3 region: CASSQDYAAGGEKLFF. The DNA for the CDR3 is TGTGCCAGCAGCCAAGATTATGCGGCAGGGGGTGAAAAACTGTTTTTT.

The CDR3 spells CASSAIRGYTF. Here the CDR3 DNA reads TGTGCCAGTAGCGCTATACGTGGCTACACCTTC. The chain joins TRBV19 to TRBJ1-2; D gene ambiguous. The CDR3 contains 11 residues. Germline V gives CDR1 LNHDA, CDR2 SQIVND (reference sequence). Trimming stripped 6 bases from V and 7 bases from J, with 9 bases between.

The chain couples TRBV5-1 to TRBJ2-1; a possible D gene is TRBD1 (5 bases). V lost 0 bases and J lost 4, with 5 bases in between. This CDR3 region has 13 residues. Germline lookup yields CDR1 SGHRS and CDR2 YFSETQ. The CDR3 region has the DNA TGCGCCAGCAGCTTGGGACAGTACAATGAGCAGTTCTTC. This codes for CASSLGQYNEQFF.

Worth noting for this clone: Different DNA sequences within this sample yield the same CDR3. The rearrangement uses TRBV5-1 and TRBJ2-5; D may be TRBD1 or TRBD2 (5 bases each). With 0 bases removed from V and 4 bases from J, the gap between germline ends came to 10 bases. Germline V lookup: CDR1 SGHRS, CDR2 YFSETQ. This CDR3 has 14 amino acids. The CDR3 loop reads CASSLAGTGETQYF. DNA for the CDR3: TGCGCCAGCAGCTTGGCAGGGACGGGAGAGACCCAGTACTTC.

J is TRBJ1-5 and V is TRBV7-2, with TRBD1 identical over 7 bases. This CDR3 has 15 amino acids. J lost 2 bases, V lost 3 bases, and 4 bases had no gene match. The germline V gene has CDR1 SGHTA and CDR2 FQGNSA. The CDR3 region is CASSFEGAGNQPQHF. The CDR3 bases are TGTGCCAGCAGCTTCGAGGGGGCTGGCAATCAGCCCCAGCATTTT.

In this sample, this clone turned up once. This chain's CDR3 is CASGRDGSSYEQYF. As DNA, the CDR3 is TGCGCCAGCGGTCGGGACGGGAGCTCCTACGAGCAGTACTTC. V gene TRBV5-1 combines with J gene TRBJ2-7; a weak D match, TRBD2 (6 bases). Germline V gives CDR1 SGHRS, CDR2 YFSETQ. This CDR3 comprises 14 residues. V lost 7 bases and J lost 0, with 14 bases in between.

CDR3 nucleotide sequence: TGCGCCAGCAGCTTGGCTTTGGGGGACAGTCTTAACTATGGCTACACCTTC. Its protein is CASSLALGDSLNYGYTF. This chain links TRBV5-1 with TRBJ1-2; 7 nucleotides line up with TRBD1. There are 17 residues in the CDR3. The germline V gene encodes CDR1 SGHRS and CDR2 YFSETQ. Germline trimming cut 0 bases from V and 1 base from J; bases unmatched to any gene: 9. The complete variable domain, with remaining parts taken from reference TRBV5-1 and TRBJ1-2, reads KAGVTQTPRYLIKTRGQQVTLSCSPISGHRSVSWYQQTPGQGLQFLFEYFSETQRNKGNFPGRFSGRQFSNSRSEMNVSTLELGDSALYLCASSLALGDSLNYGYTFGSGTRLTVV.

The chain carries TRBV24-1 and TRBJ2-2; no definite D call. This CDR3 spans 14 amino acids. V gave up 5 bases and J gave up 0 bases, with 6 bases separating them. Looked up from germline, CDR1 is KGHDR and CDR2 is SFDVKD. The chain's CDR3 is CATSGFTNTGELFF. The CDR3 DNA follows: TGTGCCACCAGTGGATTTACGAACACCGGGGAGCTGTTTTTT.

The chain uses TRBV18 and TRBJ1-5; D gene unclear. In germline, CDR1 is KGHSH, CDR2 LQKENI. The CDR3 runs to 15 residues. Trimming removed 2 bases at V and 0 bases at J, with 8 bases between. The CDR3 DNA sequence: TGTGCCAGCTCACCATCGGGGTATAGCAATCAGCCCCAGCATTTT. Translated: CASSPSGYSNQPQHF.

This clone was detected only once. The gene calls are TRBV28 and TRBJ2-7, with a possible D match to TRBD2 (5 bases). The CDR3 is 13 residues long. V lost 5 bases and J 0 bases, leaving 8 bases between the germline ends. Germline V gene data show CDR1 as MDHEN and CDR2 as SYDVKM. The chain's CDR3 is CASSRGSSYEQYF. CDR3 sequence (DNA): TGTGCCAGCAGTCGGGGTAGCTCCTACGAGCAGTACTTC.

The chain employs TRBV19 and TRBJ2-1, with D hard to call. Trimming removed 6 bases from V and 9 bases from J, with 9 bases in between. Germline V gene lookup returns CDR1 LNHDA and CDR2 SQIVND (reference sequence). The CDR3 consists of 11 residues. The CDR3 here is CASSAQSEQFF. The DNA of the CDR3 is TGTGCCAGTAGCGCCCAGAGTGAGCAGTTCTTC.

The chain carries TRBV3-1 (or the pseudogene TRBV3-2) and TRBJ2-7, with D maybe TRBD2 (7 bases). V was clipped by 4 bases and J by 6 bases, with 22 bases between them. The CDR3 covers 16 residues. CDR1 LGHDT and CDR2 YNNKEL come from the germline V gene (reference sequence). The CDR3 DNA is TGTGCCAGCAGCCGGTCCGAGGGGGGGGCCAAGGCCGAGCAGTACTTC. This encodes CASSRSEGGAKAEQYF.

V gene TRBV3-1 (or the pseudogene TRBV3-2) combines with J gene TRBJ2-5; D uncertain. V lost 8 bases and J 10 bases, leaving 20 bases between the germline ends. CDR3 length: 13 amino acids. The germline CDR1 and CDR2 sequences are LGHDT and YNNKEL (reference sequence). The CDR3 nucleotides are TGTGCCAGCTCCCTAACGGTCGGATTAGGCCAGTACTTC. This translates into CASSLTVGLGQYF.

The J gene is TRBJ1-1, the V gene TRBV6-5, with D unresolved. CDR3 length: 14 residues. V gave up 6 bases and J gave up 1 base, with 12 bases separating them. CDR1 MNHEY and CDR2 SVGAGI come from the germline V gene. This CDR3 is CASRVKITNTEAFF. The CDR3 nucleotides are TGTGCCAGCAGGGTGAAGATAACGAACACTGAAGCTTTCTTT.

The chain employs TRBV11-3 and TRBJ2-1; 10 bases are shared with TRBD2. CDR1 is SGHNT and CDR2 is YENEEA in the germline V gene. The CDR3 covers 14 residues. The V gene end was trimmed by 5 bases and the J gene end by 4 bases; junction bases not matched to a gene: 2. In DNA, the CDR3 is TGTGCCAGCAGCGAGCGGGGGGGATACAATGAGCAGTTCTTC. Amino acid sequence: CASSERGGYNEQFF. Based on the CDR3 plus reference TRBV11-3 and TRBJ2-1, the full variable domain is EAGVVQSPRYKIIEKKQPVAFWCNPISGHNTLYWYLQNLGQGPELLIRYENEEAVDDSQLPKDRFSAERLKGVDSTLKIQPAELGDSAVYLCASSERGGYNEQFFGPGTRLTVL.

The CDR3 bases are TGCGCCAGCAGCGAACAGCTAAACACTGAAGCTTTCTTT. It yields the protein CASSEQLNTEAFF. The chain uses TRBV5-1 and TRBJ1-1; no clear D gene. Trimming stripped 4 bases from V and 2 bases from J, with 9 bases between. CDR3 size: 13 residues. The germline CDR1 and CDR2 sequences are SGHRS and YFSETQ.

The chain recombines TRBV18 with TRBJ1-1; D is unresolved. V lost 0 bases and J lost 4, with 9 bases in between. This CDR3 is built from 14 residues. Germline CDR1 KGHSH, CDR2 LQKENI. The CDR3 sequence: CASSPPVVGTEAFF. The CDR3 bases are TGTGCCAGCTCACCACCGGTGGTGGGCACTGAAGCTTTCTTT.

The V gene is TRBV5-1, the J gene TRBJ1-1, with a possible D match to TRBD1 (6 bases). The CDR3 covers 14 residues. Trimming stripped 7 bases from V and 1 base from J, with 14 bases between. Germline V gives CDR1 SGHRS, CDR2 YFSETQ. The CDR3 nucleotides are TGCGCCAGCCGCACCGGGACACAGAACACTGAAGCTTTCTTT. The encoded protein is CASRTGTQNTEAFF.

V gene TRBV6-6 combines with J gene TRBJ2-1; D remains ambiguous. The CDR3 covers 15 residues. Germline V gene data show CDR1 as MNHNY and CDR2 as SVGAGI (reference sequence). Trimming left V 4 bases short and J 7 bases short, with 17 bases between. The CDR3 bases are TGTGCCAGCAGTTCCCGAAGGGCGGTGGGGAATGAGCAGTTCTTC. Translated: CASSSRRAVGNEQFF.

The V and J genes are TRBV4-1 and TRBJ2-3, with TRBD2 identical over 10 bases. The CDR3 has 17 residues. V was pared by 1 base and J by 4 bases, with 8 bases of the junction left unmatched. Germline V CDR1 and CDR2: MGHRA, YSYEKL. The CDR3: CASSQARAGGEADTQYF. For the CDR3, the DNA is TGCGCCAGCAGCCAAGCTAGAGCGGGAGGGGAGGCAGATACGCAGTATTTT.

This clone was recorded only once. This chain links TRBV30 with TRBJ2-2; 8 nucleotides agree with TRBD1. The V gene end was trimmed by 6 bases and the J gene end by 2 bases; junction bases not matched to a gene: 5. There are 14 residues in the CDR3. The germline V gene has CDR1 GTSNPN and CDR2 SVGIG (reference sequence). CDR3 region: CACPGQGNTGELFF. CDR3 in DNA: TGTGCCTGCCCCGGACAGGGAAACACCGGGGAGCTGTTTTTT.

The rearrangement uses TRBV9 and TRBJ2-1; TRBD2 aligns across 9 bases. CDR1 and CDR2 (germline): SGDLS, YYNGEE. V was clipped by 4 bases and J by 6 bases; unmatched bases: 11. The CDR3 runs 16 residues. DNA for the CDR3: TGTGCCAGCAGCATACATAGCGGGGGAGGGTTCAATGAGCAGTTCTTC. It codes for CASSIHSGGGFNEQFF.

The gene calls are TRBV27 and TRBJ2-5, with a weak D call TRBD1 (5 bases). CDR1 is MNHEY and CDR2 is SMNVEV in the germline V gene (reference sequence). The germline V and J ends were trimmed by 4 bases and 0 bases, with 15 bases remaining between them. The CDR3 contains 16 residues. CDR3 DNA: TGTGCCAGCAGTTATTTGCCGACAGCTCACCAAGAGACCCAGTACTTC. Translated: CASSYLPTAHQETQYF.

This clone was picked up one time. The chain uses TRBV3-1 (or the pseudogene TRBV3-2) and TRBJ1-5, with TRBD1 matching over 11 bases. Germline V lookup: CDR1 LGHDT, CDR2 YNNKEL (reference sequence). The CDR3 is 16 residues long. The V gene end was trimmed by 6 bases and the J gene end by 3 bases; junction bases not matched to a gene: 7. CDR3 bases: TGTGCCAGCAGAGCGGGACAGGGGGATTCCAATCAGCCCCAGCATTTT. Its protein is CASRAGQGDSNQPQHF.

The chain is built from TRBV4-3 and TRBJ1-6; a weak D match, TRBD1 (6 bases). CDR1 and CDR2 (germline): LGHNA, YSLEER. Trimming pared 1 base from V and 9 bases from J, leaving 13 bases between. CDR3 length: 15 residues. The CDR3 nucleotides are TGCGCCAGCAGCCAAGTCATCGGAGGGGGTTCACCCCTCCACTTT. Amino acids: CASSQVIGGGSPLHF.

This sequence joins TRBV2 and TRBJ1-2, with D hard to call. The CDR3 is 14 amino acids. The ends were cut back, 0 bases at V and 8 bases at J, with 13 bases in the middle. Germline V gives CDR1 SNHLY, CDR2 FYNNEI. The CDR3 DNA sequence: TGTGCCAGCAGTGAAGCAGCTGTATATGGAGGCTACACCTTC. Translating it yields CASSEAAVYGGYTF. The whole variable domain, remainder taken from reference TRBV2 and TRBJ1-2, is EPEVTQTPSHQVTQMGQEVILRCVPISNHLYFYWYRQILGQKVEFLVSFYNNEISEKSEIFDDQFSVERPDGSNFTLKIRSTKLEDSAMYFCASSEAAVYGGYTFGSGTRLTVV.

This clone was seen more than once but under ten times. The chain joins TRBV5-1 to TRBJ2-5; D is unresolved. The germline CDR1 and CDR2 sequences are SGHRS and YFSETQ. V lost 7 bases and J 3 bases, leaving 16 bases between the germline ends. The CDR3 loop spans 14 amino acids. The CDR3, as DNA: TGCGCCAGCTATCCCCAGCCGACGGAAGAGACCCAGTACTTC. This sequence encodes CASYPQPTEETQYF. Full variable domain (remainder filled in from reference TRBV5-1 and TRBJ2-5): KAGVTQTPRYLIKTRGQQVTLSCSPISGHRSVSWYQQTPGQGLQFLFEYFSETQRNKGNFPGRFSGRQFSNSRSEMNVSTLELGDSALYLCASYPQPTEETQYFGPGTRLLVL.

The chain recombines TRBV7-2 with TRBJ2-1; D unclear. Germline lookup yields CDR1 SGHTA and CDR2 FQGNSA. V was shortened by 1 base and J by 10 bases, with 17 bases between the two germline ends. This CDR3 has 15 amino acids. CDR3 sequence reads: CASSLGPPGVSEQFF. CDR3 in DNA: TGTGCCAGCAGCTTAGGGCCCCCCGGAGTCAGCGAGCAGTTCTTC.

The J gene is TRBJ1-5, the V gene TRBV5-4; D remains ambiguous. CDR1 SGHNT and CDR2 YYREEE come from the germline V gene (reference sequence). The CDR3 totals 12 residues. Trimming pared 0 bases from V and 7 bases from J, leaving 5 bases between. The CDR3 DNA reads as TGTGCCAGCAGCTTGGATCAACAGCCCCAGCATTTT. Encoded protein: CASSLDQQPQHF.